This is a list of T cell receptor beta chains from one sample in a study of blood T cell repertoires in COVID-19. Sequenced by immunoSEQ multiplex PCR; TCRdb stores in-frame clones only, minus some. The table has under 200,000 clones, approximately 90% seen once; the top ten hold 4.5% to 5%. Sample: peripheral blood. These receptors came from a man between 18 and 29 years old with COVID-19, enrolled during active disease. CDR3s include the opening cysteine and the closing phenylalanine or tryptophan. A D gene is named only where the DNA matches it firmly. Size is omitted from some rows. Given values are once, few, many or a class for expanded clones.

CDR3 DNA: TGTGCCAGCAGTCCCTGGGGACAGAGCAATCAGCCCCAGCATTTT
CDR3 protein: CASSPWGQSNQPQHF
clone size: -
D gene: TRBD1
J gene: TRBJ1-5
V gene: TRBV6-5

CDR3 DNA: TGTGCCAGCAGCTCGGGACTAGCGGGAGGTCAGGAGCAGTTCTTC
CDR3 protein: CASSSGLAGGQEQFF
clone size: -
D gene: TRBD2
J gene: TRBJ2-1
V gene: TRBV7-9

CDR3 DNA: TGTGCCAAGGACGGAGGCACTGAAGCTTTCTTT
CDR3 protein: CAKDGGTEAFF
clone size: -
D gene: -
J gene: TRBJ1-1
V gene: TRBV30

CDR3 DNA: TGTGCCAGCAGCTCACAGGGACACAATGAGCAGTTCTTC
CDR3 protein: CASSSQGHNEQFF
clone size: -
D gene: -
J gene: TRBJ2-1
V gene: TRBV21-1

CDR3 DNA: TGCGCCAGCAGCCCACCAGGCACAGGGGTTTGGTCTGGGGCCAACGTCCTGACTTTC
CDR3 protein: CASSPPGTGVWSGANVLTF
clone size: -
D gene: TRBD1
J gene: TRBJ2-6
V gene: TRBV4-1

CDR3 DNA: TGTGCCAGCAGCCAAGCAGGGGGACTTCAATCCTACGAGCAGTACTTC
CDR3 protein: CASSQAGGLQSYEQYF
clone size: -
D gene: -
J gene: TRBJ2-7
V gene: TRBV4-2

CDR3 DNA: TGTGCCAGCAGTTCCCTGGACAGGGTTAAAGAGACCCAGTACTTC
CDR3 protein: CASSSLDRVKETQYF
clone size: -
D gene: TRBD1
J gene: TRBJ2-5
V gene: TRBV6-5

CDR3 DNA: TGTGCCAGCAGTTACGCGGAGACAGGCTTCGGCTACGAGCAGTACTTC
CDR3 protein: CASSYAETGFGYEQYF
clone size: -
D gene: -
J gene: TRBJ2-7
V gene: TRBV6-2/TRBV6-3

CDR3 DNA: TGCGCCAGCAGCTCCCGGACAGGGGAGGATTCACCCCTCCACTTT
CDR3 protein: CASSSRTGEDSPLHF
clone size: -
D gene: TRBD1
J gene: TRBJ1-6
V gene: TRBV5-1

CDR3 DNA: TGTGCCAGTATGGCGACTAGCGGGAGAGACGCAGATACGCAGTATTTT
CDR3 protein: CASMATSGRDADTQYF
clone size: -
D gene: TRBD2
J gene: TRBJ2-3
V gene: TRBV19

CDR3 DNA: TGTGCCAGCAGTTTCCGGGGGGTAGGCGAGCAGTACTTC
CDR3 protein: CASSFRGVGEQYF
clone size: -
D gene: TRBD2
J gene: TRBJ2-7
V gene: TRBV27

CDR3 DNA: TGTGCCAGCAGCCATAGTTTCAGCGGGAGAGCCACCGGGGAGCTGTTTTTT
CDR3 protein: CASSHSFSGRATGELFF
clone size: -
D gene: TRBD2
J gene: TRBJ2-2
V gene: TRBV7-9

CDR3 DNA: TGCGCCAGCAACCCCACAGACACGAACACTGAAGCTTTCTTT
CDR3 protein: CASNPTDTNTEAFF
clone size: -
D gene: -
J gene: TRBJ1-1
V gene: TRBV5-1

CDR3 DNA: TGCGCCAGCAGTGAATTATTAGCGGGAAATGAGCAGTTCTTC
CDR3 protein: CASSELLAGNEQFF
clone size: -
D gene: TRBD2
J gene: TRBJ2-1
V gene: TRBV10-2

CDR3 DNA: TGTGCCAGCAGTTCGAGGACTAGCGGCTACACAGATACGCAGTATTTT
CDR3 protein: CASSSRTSGYTDTQYF
clone size: few
D gene: TRBD2
J gene: TRBJ2-3
V gene: TRBV27

CDR3 DNA: TGTGCCAGCAGTTGGCCGGGGGTTGGAGAAGAGACCCAGTACTTC
CDR3 protein: CASSWPGVGEETQYF
clone size: -
D gene: -
J gene: TRBJ2-5
V gene: TRBV28

CDR3 DNA: TGTGCCAGCAGCTCTGGCCTTCTCGCCGGGGAGCTGTTTTTT
CDR3 protein: CASSSGLLAGELFF
clone size: -
D gene: -
J gene: TRBJ2-2
V gene: TRBV7-7

CDR3 DNA: TGTGCCAGCAGTCCCGACAGGGGGCTCGGTCAGCCCCAGCATTTT
CDR3 protein: CASSPDRGLGQPQHF
clone size: -
D gene: TRBD1
J gene: TRBJ1-5
V gene: TRBV28

CDR3 DNA: TGTGCCACCAGTGGGCCCGGGGTGGACAGGGCTAACACCGGGGAGCTGTTTTTT
CDR3 protein: CATSGPGVDRANTGELFF
clone size: -
D gene: TRBD1
J gene: TRBJ2-2
V gene: TRBV24-1

CDR3 DNA: TGCAGCGTTGCGGGACAGCGCCTTTATGGCTACACCTTC
CDR3 protein: CSVAGQRLYGYTF
clone size: -
D gene: TRBD1
J gene: TRBJ1-2
V gene: TRBV29-1

CDR3 DNA: TGTGCCAGCAGCTTACTAGTATTGGACAATGAGCAGTTCTTC
CDR3 protein: CASSLLVLDNEQFF
clone size: -
D gene: -
J gene: TRBJ2-1
V gene: TRBV5-6

CDR3 DNA: TGTGCCAGCAGCTTAGAACCGGGGGGCTACACCTTC
CDR3 protein: CASSLEPGGYTF
clone size: -
D gene: -
J gene: TRBJ1-2
V gene: TRBV7-9

CDR3 DNA: TGTGCCAGCAGCTTAGTGAGGGCGGGGAACACTGAAGCTTTCTTT
CDR3 protein: CASSLVRAGNTEAFF
clone size: -
D gene: -
J gene: TRBJ1-1
V gene: TRBV7-8

CDR3 DNA: TGTGCCAGTAGCAAGGGGGGGCCCTCCTACAATGAGCAGTTCTTC
CDR3 protein: CASSKGGPSYNEQFF
clone size: -
D gene: -
J gene: TRBJ2-1
V gene: TRBV19

CDR3 DNA: TGCGCCAGCAGCCAAGAGAACAGGCCCCGGCAGCCCCTCCACTTT
CDR3 protein: CASSQENRPRQPLHF
clone size: -
D gene: -
J gene: TRBJ1-6
V gene: TRBV4-1

CDR3 DNA: TGTGCCAGCAGCTCTACCCCAGGGTACACTGAAGCTTTCTTT
CDR3 protein: CASSSTPGYTEAFF
clone size: -
D gene: -
J gene: TRBJ1-1
V gene: TRBV7-2

CDR3 DNA: TGTGCCAGCAGGGGGAGGGCCCTATTTTACGAGCAGTACTTC
CDR3 protein: CASRGRALFYEQYF
clone size: -
D gene: TRBD2
J gene: TRBJ2-7
V gene: TRBV6-5

CDR3 DNA: TGTGCCAGCAGCTTGTCGATTATAGCAAGTCAGCCCCAGCATTTT
CDR3 protein: CASSLSIIASQPQHF
clone size: -
D gene: -
J gene: TRBJ1-5
V gene: TRBV5-6

CDR3 DNA: TGTGCCAGCAGTTACTCACAGGGGAAGCATGGCTACACCTTC
CDR3 protein: CASSYSQGKHGYTF
clone size: -
D gene: TRBD1
J gene: TRBJ1-2
V gene: TRBV6-6

CDR3 DNA: TGCGCCAGCAGCCTTACACAGGCCGCCGAAGGAAACACCATATATTTT
CDR3 protein: CASSLTQAAEGNTIYF
clone size: -
D gene: -
J gene: TRBJ1-3
V gene: TRBV4-1

CDR3 DNA: TGTGCCAGCAGCCCCGGAGGGGACGAGCAGTACTTC
CDR3 protein: CASSPGGDEQYF
clone size: -
D gene: -
J gene: TRBJ2-7
V gene: TRBV12-3/TRBV12-4

CDR3 DNA: TGCAGCGTGGGACAGGCGGTATCCTACAATGAGCAGTTCTTC
CDR3 protein: CSVGQAVSYNEQFF
clone size: -
D gene: TRBD1
J gene: TRBJ2-1
V gene: TRBV29-1

CDR3 DNA: TGTGCCAGCAGTAGGGGACAGATTTCCTACGAGCAGTACTTC
CDR3 protein: CASSRGQISYEQYF
clone size: -
D gene: TRBD1
J gene: TRBJ2-7
V gene: TRBV6-2/TRBV6-3

CDR3 DNA: TGTGCCAGCAGCTTGCGGGGACAGGGATATCGGACCCAGTACTTC
CDR3 protein: CASSLRGQGYRTQYF
clone size: -
D gene: TRBD1
J gene: TRBJ2-5
V gene: TRBV5-4

CDR3 DNA: TGTGCCAGCACCGAACCCGACAGGGCTGGTTATGGCTACACCTTC
CDR3 protein: CASTEPDRAGYGYTF
clone size: -
D gene: TRBD1
J gene: TRBJ1-2
V gene: TRBV6-5

CDR3 DNA: TGTGCCAGCAGCTTGGGGGGATCCTACGAGCAGTACTTC
CDR3 protein: CASSLGGSYEQYF
clone size: -
D gene: -
J gene: TRBJ2-7
V gene: TRBV11-2

CDR3 DNA: TGTGCCAGCAGCAAAGGATGGCTGGAGGACAGTGGGACTGAAGCTTTCTTT
CDR3 protein: CASSKGWLEDSGTEAFF
clone size: -
D gene: -
J gene: TRBJ1-1
V gene: TRBV21-1

CDR3 DNA: TGTGCCAGCAGCCCCAGCGGTTACTACGAGCAGTACTTC
CDR3 protein: CASSPSGYYEQYF
clone size: -
D gene: -
J gene: TRBJ2-7
V gene: TRBV7-9

CDR3 DNA: TGTGCCAGTACCGGGGGAGGTCTAGGTGTCGGGGAGCTGTTTTTT
CDR3 protein: CASTGGGLGVGELFF
clone size: -
D gene: -
J gene: TRBJ2-2
V gene: TRBV19

CDR3 DNA: TGTGCCACCAGCAGACTTGATACTTCGGAGACCCAGTACTTC
CDR3 protein: CATSRLDTSETQYF
clone size: -
D gene: -
J gene: TRBJ2-5
V gene: TRBV15

CDR3 DNA: TGCAGCGCGCCTCGTCCCGCTAGCGGGAGTCGTAATGAGCAGTTCTTC
CDR3 protein: CSAPRPASGSRNEQFF
clone size: -
D gene: TRBD2
J gene: TRBJ2-1
V gene: TRBV29-1

CDR3 DNA: TGTGCCAGTAGTGCCCGACCAGGACAGGGAGACACCGGGGAGCTGTTTTTT
CDR3 protein: CASSARPGQGDTGELFF
clone size: few
D gene: TRBD1
J gene: TRBJ2-2
V gene: TRBV19

CDR3 DNA: TGTGCCAGCAGTTTCTCCGTGAGAGGAGGCTACACCTTC
CDR3 protein: CASSFSVRGGYTF
clone size: -
D gene: -
J gene: TRBJ1-2
V gene: TRBV27

CDR3 DNA: TGTGCCAGCAGTTTAGAGTCTCGGACAACCTACGAGCAGTACTTC
CDR3 protein: CASSLESRTTYEQYF
clone size: -
D gene: -
J gene: TRBJ2-7
V gene: TRBV27

CDR3 DNA: TGTGCCAGCAGCCAGTACTACGAGCAGTACTTC
CDR3 protein: CASSQYYEQYF
clone size: -
D gene: -
J gene: TRBJ2-7
V gene: TRBV14

CDR3 DNA: TGTGCCAGCAGTTTCGTTGGGAATACAGGGGATGGCTACACCTTC
CDR3 protein: CASSFVGNTGDGYTF
clone size: -
D gene: TRBD1
J gene: TRBJ1-2
V gene: TRBV6-6

CDR3 DNA: TGTGCCAGCAGCTTGACTAGCGGGAGTATCTTTGGCTACGAGCAGTACTTC
CDR3 protein: CASSLTSGSIFGYEQYF
clone size: -
D gene: TRBD2
J gene: TRBJ2-7
V gene: TRBV5-6

CDR3 DNA: TGTGCCAGCAGCTTAAGACTAGCGGGAAGCTTTGAGCAGTTCTTC
CDR3 protein: CASSLRLAGSFEQFF
clone size: -
D gene: TRBD2
J gene: TRBJ2-1
V gene: TRBV7-6

CDR3 DNA: TGTGCCAGCAGTTGGACAGGGACTTTTGGAGAGCAGTACTTC
CDR3 protein: CASSWTGTFGEQYF
clone size: -
D gene: TRBD1
J gene: TRBJ2-7
V gene: TRBV6-2/TRBV6-3

CDR3 DNA: TGTGCCAGCAAGGGACAGGGGGAGACCCAGTACTTC
CDR3 protein: CASKGQGETQYF
clone size: -
D gene: TRBD1
J gene: TRBJ2-5
V gene: TRBV2

CDR3 DNA: TGTGCCAGCAGTGTCAGGGGAGGGGAAGATGAGCAGTTCTTC
CDR3 protein: CASSVRGGEDEQFF
clone size: -
D gene: -
J gene: TRBJ2-1
V gene: TRBV25-1

CDR3 DNA: TGTGCCAGCAGCTTCTACAGGGTGAACACTGAAGCTTTCTTT
CDR3 protein: CASSFYRVNTEAFF
clone size: -
D gene: -
J gene: TRBJ1-1
V gene: TRBV13

CDR3 DNA: TGTGCCAGCATTTTTTTCCTAAAGGGGACACCCTCCTACGAGCAGTACTTC
CDR3 protein: CASIFFLKGTPSYEQYF
clone size: few
D gene: -
J gene: TRBJ2-7
V gene: TRBV2